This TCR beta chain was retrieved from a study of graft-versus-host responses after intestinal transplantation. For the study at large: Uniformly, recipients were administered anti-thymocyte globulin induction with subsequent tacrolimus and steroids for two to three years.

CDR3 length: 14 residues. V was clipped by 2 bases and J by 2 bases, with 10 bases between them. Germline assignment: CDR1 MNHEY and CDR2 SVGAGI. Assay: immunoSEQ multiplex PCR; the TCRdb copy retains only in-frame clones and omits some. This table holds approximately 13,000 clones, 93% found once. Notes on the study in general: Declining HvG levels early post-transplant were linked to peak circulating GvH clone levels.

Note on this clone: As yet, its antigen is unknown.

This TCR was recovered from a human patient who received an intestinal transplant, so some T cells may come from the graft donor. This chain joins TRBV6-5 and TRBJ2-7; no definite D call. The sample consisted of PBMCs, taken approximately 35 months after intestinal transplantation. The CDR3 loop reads CASSYGQDPYEQYF. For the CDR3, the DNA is TGTGCCAGCAGTTACGGCCAGGACCCCTACGAGCAGTACTTC.